Listed below are T cell receptor beta chains from one sample, sequenced in a study of OX40 agonist ivuxolimab in advanced cancers. Data came from immunoSEQ multiplex PCR; TCRdb stores just in-frame clones and leaves some out. The sample comprises 90,000 to 150,000 clones, roughly nine tenths of which are singletons, and more than 0.45% rests with the top ten. Sequencing used CD4+ or CD8+ T cells sorted from blood, obtained in a trial of the OX40 agonist ivuxolimab. All receptors derive from an adult with an advanced solid tumor such as melanoma, head and neck, liver or kidney cancer. Each CDR3 is given with its conserved first and last residue. Fields, in order: D gene, V gene, CDR3 protein. The D gene is left open where the match is weak.

D: NA
V: TRBV15
CDR3: CATSRAAVNINEKLFF

D: NA
V: TRBV6-4
CDR3: CASSEGPGRIYGYTF

D: TRBD2
V: TRBV27
CDR3: CASSPQVGGFPSEQYF

D: NA
V: TRBV7-2
CDR3: CASSLALGTPYEQYF

D: NA
V: TRBV28
CDR3: CASSQDSQPQHF

D: NA
V: TRBV6-1
CDR3: CASIRGYTEAFF

D: TRBD1
V: TRBV9
CDR3: CASSVRQGTNEKLFF

D: NA
V: TRBV5-1
CDR3: CASSRSAVNTGELFF

D: TRBD2
V: TRBV7-9
CDR3: CASSGLAGYEQYF

D: TRBD1
V: TRBV7-2
CDR3: CASSWDRGNTIYF

D: NA
V: TRBV5-5
CDR3: CASTVQSSGNTIYF

D: NA
V: TRBV7-2
CDR3: CASSTRAGYTF

D: NA
V: TRBV9
CDR3: CASSVGGPGNTIYF

D: TRBD1
V: TRBV28
CDR3: CATWVTGGTNYGYTF

D: NA
V: TRBV6-5
CDR3: CASSYWTANGETQYF

D: NA
V: TRBV27
CDR3: CASTASGLGGYTF

D: NA
V: TRBV5-1
CDR3: CASTGDSVSTDTQYF

D: TRBD1
V: TRBV29-1
CDR3: CSVVWDRGANEKLFF

D: NA
V: TRBV28
CDR3: CASSSPGGRGEQFF

D: NA
V: TRBV28
CDR3: CASLGGIDTEAFF

D: NA
V: TRBV2
CDR3: CASSVSGGTDTQYF

D: TRBD2
V: TRBV19
CDR3: CASRNSGGAPETQYF

D: TRBD1
V: TRBV10-1
CDR3: CASSESAHRGHPDTQYF

D: NA
V: TRBV7-2
CDR3: CASSGQRETQYF

D: NA
V: TRBV9
CDR3: CASSAHYGTSYQETQYF

D: TRBD2
V: TRBV2
CDR3: CASRGGGETQYF

D: NA
V: TRBV28
CDR3: CASMRGGNNSPLHF

D: NA
V: TRBV10-3
CDR3: CAISESRGGTSGANVLTF

D: NA
V: TRBV30
CDR3: CAWSVSGANVLTF

D: TRBD1
V: TRBV11-3
CDR3: CASRSRTGTYNEQFF

D: TRBD1
V: TRBV28
CDR3: CASSLDRVGNQPQHF

D: NA
V: TRBV10-3
CDR3: CAISVGNQETQYF

D: TRBD1
V: TRBV7-2
CDR3: CASSFGQGATDTQYF

D: TRBD1
V: TRBV28
CDR3: CASSSGTDVLGYGYTF

D: NA
V: TRBV28
CDR3: CASLEGQDNEQFF

D: NA
V: TRBV6-1
CDR3: CASKQDGGQPQHF

D: TRBD2
V: TRBV7-2
CDR3: CASSLVRLRGGADTQYF

D: NA
V: TRBV9
CDR3: CASSVVRRGLTDTQYF

D: NA
V: TRBV13
CDR3: CASSRGLAPKNIQYF

D: NA
V: TRBV7-2
CDR3: CASRGGVNTEAFF